The present TCR beta chain was sequenced within a study of T cell responses to AZD1222 COVID-19 vaccine. Germline values: CDR1 SGDLS, CDR2 YYNGEE. CDR3 size: 17 residues. V trimming: 0 bases; J trimming: 5 bases; junction bases outside the gene matches: 10. Using immunoSEQ multiplex PCR, the repertoire was profiled, and TCRdb retains in-frame clones only, with some absent. The table shows some 140,000 clones, with approximately 92% occurring only once. This clone was observed a handful of times. The gene calls are TRBV9 and TRBJ2-3, with 9 bases fitting TRBD1. The material was peripheral blood, obtained on day 0 of AZD1222 vaccination. The receptor's source is an adult in good health. The CDR3 coding sequence is TGTGCCAGCAGCGTAGTGACAGGGGGGAAGTTGCTAGATACGCAGTATTTT. As protein: CASSVVTGGKLLDTQYF.